These T cell receptor beta chains were read from a single sample in a study of control samples from healthy donors and cancer patients. Only in-frame clones appear in the TCRdb table, and some are missing; sequencing was by immunoSEQ multiplex PCR. The profile shows 200,000 or so clones, about nine tenths of them singletons. The specimen sequenced was blood. The origin of the receptors is a man under 40 in good health. Each CDR3 is given with its conserved first and last residue. Each record gives: V gene, clone size, D gene, J gene, CDR3 DNA, CDR3 protein. A D gene is named only where the DNA matches it firmly. Size is stated for part of the rows, as once, few or many counts, or as a class when the clone is expanded.

v_gene: TRBV6-1
abundance: .
d_gene: .
j_gene: TRBJ1-1
CDR3nt: TGTGCCAGCAGTGAGGCCGAGGAGAACACTGAAGCTTTCTTT
CDR3aa: CASSEAEENTEAFF

v_gene: TRBV5-4
abundance: .
d_gene: TRBD2
j_gene: TRBJ2-7
CDR3nt: TGTGCCAGCAGCCCGGGACTAGGTTCCTACGAGCAGTACTTC
CDR3aa: CASSPGLGSYEQYF

v_gene: TRBV6-5
abundance: .
d_gene: TRBD1
j_gene: TRBJ1-2
CDR3nt: TGTGCCAGCAGTTACGGACAGGGGGGACAGGGCTACACCTTC
CDR3aa: CASSYGQGGQGYTF

v_gene: TRBV9
abundance: .
d_gene: TRBD1
j_gene: TRBJ1-3
CDR3nt: TGTGCCAGCAGCCTACAGGGGGCGAGTGGAAACACCATATATTTT
CDR3aa: CASSLQGASGNTIYF

v_gene: TRBV7-8
abundance: .
d_gene: .
j_gene: TRBJ2-2
CDR3nt: TGTGCCAGCAGCTTAAGTCTTTTAAGCAGGGGCACCGGGGAGCTGTTTTTT
CDR3aa: CASSLSLLSRGTGELFF

v_gene: TRBV5-6
abundance: .
d_gene: .
j_gene: TRBJ1-1
CDR3nt: TGTGCCAGCAGCTGGGGCCGCACGGAAGCTTTCTTT
CDR3aa: CASSWGRTEAFF

v_gene: TRBV5-1
abundance: few
d_gene: TRBD2
j_gene: TRBJ2-3
CDR3nt: TGCGCCAGCAGCCCGGGAGGATACACAGATACGCAGTATTTT
CDR3aa: CASSPGGYTDTQYF

v_gene: TRBV11-2
abundance: .
d_gene: .
j_gene: TRBJ2-7
CDR3nt: TGTGCCAGCAGCCTGGGGGGAAGCTTCAGCTCCTACGAGCAGTACTTC
CDR3aa: CASSLGGSFSSYEQYF

v_gene: TRBV30
abundance: .
d_gene: .
j_gene: TRBJ1-5
CDR3nt: TGTGCCGCGTCGGTAGAGTCCCATAGCAATCAGCCCCAGCATTTT
CDR3aa: CAASVESHSNQPQHF

v_gene: TRBV27
abundance: once
d_gene: .
j_gene: TRBJ1-5
CDR3nt: TGTGCCAGCAGGGAAGGGAATCAGCCCCAGCATTTT
CDR3aa: CASREGNQPQHF

v_gene: TRBV7-8
abundance: .
d_gene: TRBD1
j_gene: TRBJ1-5
CDR3nt: TGTGCCAGCAGCTTAGTCGGACAGGCCGGCAGCAATCAGCCCCAGCATTTT
CDR3aa: CASSLVGQAGSNQPQHF

v_gene: TRBV4-2
abundance: .
d_gene: TRBD2
j_gene: TRBJ2-1
CDR3nt: TGTGCCAGCAGCCATCCCACTAGCGGGTCCTACAATGAGCAGTTCTTC
CDR3aa: CASSHPTSGSYNEQFF

v_gene: TRBV15
abundance: .
d_gene: TRBD1
j_gene: TRBJ1-6
CDR3nt: TGTGCCACCAGCACCCTCCTTGCAGGGGGCGGGTCACCCCTCCACTTT
CDR3aa: CATSTLLAGGGSPLHF

v_gene: TRBV3-1/TRBV3-2
abundance: .
d_gene: .
j_gene: TRBJ1-5
CDR3nt: TGTGCCAGCAGCCAAGATACTACAGATCAGCCCCAGCATTTT
CDR3aa: CASSQDTTDQPQHF

v_gene: TRBV6-5
abundance: few
d_gene: .
j_gene: TRBJ1-6
CDR3nt: TGTGCCAGCAGGGGTCGACATAATTCACCCCTCCACTTT
CDR3aa: CASRGRHNSPLHF

v_gene: TRBV5-1
abundance: .
d_gene: .
j_gene: TRBJ2-2
CDR3nt: TGCGCCAGCAGCTTTTCTGCGGGCCCCGGGGAGCTGTTTTTT
CDR3aa: CASSFSAGPGELFF

v_gene: TRBV27
abundance: .
d_gene: .
j_gene: TRBJ1-1
CDR3nt: TGTGCCTCCCGAGGCAGGATGAACACTGAAGCTTTCTTT
CDR3aa: CASRGRMNTEAFF